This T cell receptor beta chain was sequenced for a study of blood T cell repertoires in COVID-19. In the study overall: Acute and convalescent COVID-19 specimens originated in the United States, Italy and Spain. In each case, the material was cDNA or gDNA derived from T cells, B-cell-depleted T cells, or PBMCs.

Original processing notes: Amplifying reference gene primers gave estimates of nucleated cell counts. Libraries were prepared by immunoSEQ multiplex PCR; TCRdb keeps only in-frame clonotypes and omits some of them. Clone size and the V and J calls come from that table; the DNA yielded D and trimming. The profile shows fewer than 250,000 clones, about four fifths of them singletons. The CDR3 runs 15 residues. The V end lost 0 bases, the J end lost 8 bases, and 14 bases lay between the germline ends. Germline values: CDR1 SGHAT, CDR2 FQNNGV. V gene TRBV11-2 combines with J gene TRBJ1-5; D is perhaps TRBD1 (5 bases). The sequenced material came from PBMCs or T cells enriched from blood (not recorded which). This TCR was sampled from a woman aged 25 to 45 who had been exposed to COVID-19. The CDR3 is CASSLDHWGREPQHF. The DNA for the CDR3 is TGTGCCAGCAGCTTAGATCATTGGGGCAGGGAGCCCCAGCATTTT.